A selection of T cell receptor beta chains follows, all from one sample in a study of radiation and T cells in renal cell carcinoma. Using immunoSEQ multiplex PCR, the repertoire was profiled, and TCRdb retains in-frame clones only, with some absent. The table shows some 25,000 clones, with 58% occurring only once. The starting material was tumor tissue, obtained from a patient whose treatment was nephrectomy without radiotherapy. These receptors all stem from a middle-aged man with renal cell carcinoma. Both conserved end residues are trimmed from each CDR3. Each record gives: V gene, J gene, clone size, CDR3 protein. Clone size, where shown, is once, few, many, or a class for clones that have expanded.

>TRBV5-1|TRBJ2-3|once
ASSFGGPENTQY
>TRBV30|TRBJ1-1|-
AWPTGPGGTEAF
>TRBV19|TRBJ1-5|-
ASSPQAAADGGQPQH
>TRBV9|TRBJ2-1|-
ASSASGTSGPVGEQF
>TRBV6-5|TRBJ2-5|-
ASRPPASRETQY
>TRBV10-2|TRBJ2-1|-
ASTAAGSPPYEQF
>TRBV5-1|TRBJ2-1|-
ASRVEWDTTYNEQF
>TRBV5-5|TRBJ1-1|-
ASSPWTGRSTEAF
>TRBV29-1|TRBJ1-4|-
SVKTGGRINEKLF
>TRBV7-9|TRBJ2-5|-
ASSSQKTQY
>TRBV10-2|TRBJ2-3|few
ASSGTGGTDTQY
>TRBV5-1|TRBJ1-1|few
ASSPRDGENTEAF
>TRBV27|TRBJ1-1|-
ASSLFSGTMNTEAF
>TRBV4-2|TRBJ1-1|-
ASSQGTGGNWGDTEAF
>TRBV7-9|TRBJ2-1|-
ASSPLPGVAGGAGNEQF
>TRBV30|TRBJ1-6|-
AWEPGGAGNSPLH
>TRBV28|TRBJ1-2|-
ASSFDRSGTGYGYT
>TRBV28|TRBJ2-2|-
ASSPASGATGELF
>TRBV5-4|TRBJ2-7|-
ASSTQGGYEQY
>TRBV10-3|TRBJ2-3|-
AVSGLAGGHSTDTQY
>TRBV5-4|TRBJ2-6|few
ATMGGVGTGANVLT
>TRBV25-1|TRBJ2-5|-
ASSGDSQETQY
>TRBV27|TRBJ2-2|few
ASKTGMRTGELF
>TRBV7-2|TRBJ2-1|once
ASSVSSSGGYNEQF
>TRBV4-2|TRBJ1-2|-
ASSQASPLGRGYGYT
>TRBV5-4|TRBJ1-6|few
ASSLAGSNGAKSPLH
>TRBV7-9|TRBJ1-1|many
ASSRPGQGAQKAAF
>TRBV7-2|TRBJ1-4|-
ASSLDGINNEKLF
>TRBV7-2|TRBJ1-5|-
ASSFGGAGNQPQH
>TRBV5-1|TRBJ1-3|few
ASSFGSSGNTIY
>TRBV13|TRBJ1-1|once
ASSLGGGTGMNTEAF
>TRBV27|TRBJ1-1|-
ASSSSDRANPYTEAF
>TRBV5-4|TRBJ2-3|few
ASSPAAGTTDTQY
>TRBV2|TRBJ2-7|-
ASIRNGYEQY
>TRBV29-1|TRBJ1-3|-
SVLDGNSGNTIY
>TRBV5-1|TRBJ2-1|-
ASSLRLAEYNEQF
>TRBV4-1|TRBJ2-1|-
ASSQNSGASSYNEQF
>TRBV9|TRBJ2-1|-
ASSVSSGGYNEQF
>TRBV27|TRBJ2-5|-
ASKTGPPGGTQY
>TRBV4-3|TRBJ1-4|-
ASSRDRVGEKLF